These T cell receptor beta chains were read from a single sample in a study of blood T cell repertoires in COVID-19. Here immunoSEQ multiplex PCR was the method, and the copy in TCRdb shows in-frame clones only, minus some. Here the sample spans roughly 190,000 clones, about 86% being singletons. The specimen was PBMCs or T cells enriched from blood (not recorded which). These receptors originate from a woman aged 40-49 years in a cohort exposed to, infected with or recovered from COVID-19 (not recorded which). CDR3s include the opening cysteine and the closing phenylalanine or tryptophan. The D gene is left open where the match is weak. Only part of the rows carry a size: once, few, many, or a class if the clone is expanded.

clone size: few; J gene: TRBJ2-7; V gene: TRBV28; D gene: .; CDR3 DNA: TGTGCCAGCAGCCAAGCCAACAGGGCTATTAGCTCCTACGAGCAGTACTTC; CDR3 protein: CASSQANRAISSYEQYF
clone size: .; J gene: TRBJ2-1; V gene: TRBV27; D gene: TRBD2; CDR3 DNA: TGTGCCAGCAGTTTCTTTAGCGGGGGGGCCAACAATGAGCAGTTCTTC; CDR3 protein: CASSFFSGGANNEQFF
clone size: once; J gene: TRBJ1-1; V gene: TRBV5-1; D gene: TRBD1; CDR3 DNA: TGCGCCAGCAGCCTACAGGGGGCTCATGACACTGAAGCTTTCTTT; CDR3 protein: CASSLQGAHDTEAFF
clone size: .; J gene: TRBJ2-2; V gene: TRBV7-6; D gene: TRBD2; CDR3 DNA: TGTGCCAGCAGCTTTAGGACTAGCGGGAACACCGGGGAGCTGTTTTTT; CDR3 protein: CASSFRTSGNTGELFF
clone size: .; J gene: TRBJ1-1; V gene: TRBV13; D gene: TRBD1; CDR3 DNA: TGTGCCAGCAGCCTGTTGGGACAGGGTAACACTGAAGCTTTCTTT; CDR3 protein: CASSLLGQGNTEAFF
clone size: .; J gene: TRBJ1-1; V gene: TRBV27; D gene: .; CDR3 DNA: TGTGCCAGCAGTTTATGGACAGAGACCGAAGCTTTCTTT; CDR3 protein: CASSLWTETEAFF
clone size: .; J gene: TRBJ2-7; V gene: TRBV11-2; D gene: .; CDR3 DNA: TGTGCCAGCAGCTTAGGAAAACGGTATTACGAGCAGTACTTC; CDR3 protein: CASSLGKRYYEQYF
clone size: once; J gene: TRBJ1-1; V gene: TRBV27; D gene: TRBD1; CDR3 DNA: TGTGCCAGCACGCCTACAGGGGGTTTGAACACTGAAGCTTTCTTT; CDR3 protein: CASTPTGGLNTEAFF
clone size: .; J gene: TRBJ2-7; V gene: TRBV28; D gene: .; CDR3 DNA: TGTGCCAGCAGTCTCATGACAGAAAGCTCCTACGAGCAGTACTTC; CDR3 protein: CASSLMTESSYEQYF
clone size: .; J gene: TRBJ2-1; V gene: TRBV11-3; D gene: TRBD2; CDR3 DNA: TGTGCCAGCAGTCCCGGGACTAGCGGTAATGAGCAGTTCTTC; CDR3 protein: CASSPGTSGNEQFF
clone size: .; J gene: TRBJ2-7; V gene: TRBV9; D gene: TRBD1; CDR3 DNA: TGTGCCAGCAGCAAGGGACAGGCCCTCACCTACGAGCAGTACTTC; CDR3 protein: CASSKGQALTYEQYF
clone size: .; J gene: TRBJ2-1; V gene: TRBV15; D gene: .; CDR3 DNA: TGTGCCACCAGCAGAGATCTGAGCTCCTACAATGAGCAGTTCTTC; CDR3 protein: CATSRDLSSYNEQFF
clone size: .; J gene: TRBJ2-2; V gene: TRBV4-1; D gene: TRBD2; CDR3 DNA: TGCGCCAGCAGCCAAGAGGGGCTAGCGGGAGTTCTGTGGGGGGAGCTGTTTTTT; CDR3 protein: CASSQEGLAGVLWGELFF
clone size: .; J gene: TRBJ1-2; V gene: TRBV6-2/TRBV6-3; D gene: .; CDR3 DNA: TGTGCCAGCAGTTTCACCGACACCTATGGCTACACCTTC; CDR3 protein: CASSFTDTYGYTF
clone size: once; J gene: TRBJ2-5; V gene: TRBV7-2; D gene: TRBD2; CDR3 DNA: TGTGCCAGCAGCTTAGTCTCGCGGGAGCGGCAGACCCAGTACTTC; CDR3 protein: CASSLVSRERQTQYF
clone size: once; J gene: TRBJ2-7; V gene: TRBV11-2; D gene: .; CDR3 DNA: TGTGCCAGCAGCTTAGTAGGTAGCGCCCGATCCTACGAGCAGTACTTC; CDR3 protein: CASSLVGSARSYEQYF
clone size: .; J gene: TRBJ2-1; V gene: TRBV27; D gene: TRBD2; CDR3 DNA: TGTGCCAGCAGTTTAACCCCCCTCCTAGCGGGAGAGGATGAGCAGTTCTTC; CDR3 protein: CASSLTPLLAGEDEQFF
clone size: .; J gene: TRBJ2-7; V gene: TRBV11-2; D gene: TRBD2; CDR3 DNA: TGTGCCAGCAGCTTAGGACTAGCTTCATCCTACGAGCAGTACTTC; CDR3 protein: CASSLGLASSYEQYF
clone size: .; J gene: TRBJ1-1; V gene: TRBV2; D gene: TRBD1; CDR3 DNA: TGTGCCAGCACTAACAGGGGGCACACTGAAGCTTTCTTT; CDR3 protein: CASTNRGHTEAFF
clone size: .; J gene: TRBJ2-5; V gene: TRBV3-1/TRBV3-2; D gene: .; CDR3 DNA: TGTGCCAGCAGCCAAGATTTCGGGGGAGCCGAGGAGACCCAGTACTTC; CDR3 protein: CASSQDFGGAEETQYF
clone size: .; J gene: TRBJ2-1; V gene: TRBV4-1; D gene: TRBD2; CDR3 DNA: TGCGCCAGCAGCCCGGTGGTAGCGGGGTACTACAATGAGCAGTTCTTC; CDR3 protein: CASSPVVAGYYNEQFF
clone size: .; J gene: TRBJ2-3; V gene: TRBV6-6; D gene: .; CDR3 DNA: TGTGCCAGCAGCCACCTCAGTTCCGATACGCAGTATTTT; CDR3 protein: CASSHLSSDTQYF
clone size: .; J gene: TRBJ1-5; V gene: TRBV7-6; D gene: .; CDR3 DNA: TGTGCCAGCAGCTTCCCAAATCAGCCCCAGCATTTT; CDR3 protein: CASSFPNQPQHF
clone size: .; J gene: TRBJ2-3; V gene: TRBV5-1; D gene: .; CDR3 DNA: TGCGCCAGCAGCCGAGGGCTCGCGGGCCGACTCTCCACAGATACGCAGTATTTT; CDR3 protein: CASSRGLAGRLSTDTQYF
clone size: .; J gene: TRBJ2-2; V gene: TRBV4-1; D gene: .; CDR3 DNA: TGCGCCAGCAGCATACTGAACACCGGGGAGCTGTTTTTT; CDR3 protein: CASSILNTGELFF
clone size: .; J gene: TRBJ1-5; V gene: TRBV6-2/TRBV6-3; D gene: .; CDR3 DNA: TGTGCCAGCAGCTTACGTTGGGAGGGCAATCAGCCCCAGCATTTT; CDR3 protein: CASSLRWEGNQPQHF
clone size: .; J gene: TRBJ2-7; V gene: TRBV19; D gene: TRBD2; CDR3 DNA: TGTGCCAGTAGTCCCCTAGCGGGGGTTTATTACGAGCAGTACTTC; CDR3 protein: CASSPLAGVYYEQYF
clone size: once; J gene: TRBJ2-7; V gene: TRBV27; D gene: TRBD1; CDR3 DNA: TGTGCCAGCAGCGGGACAGGGCAATACGAGCAGTACTTC; CDR3 protein: CASSGTGQYEQYF
clone size: .; J gene: TRBJ1-1; V gene: TRBV4-2; D gene: .; CDR3 DNA: TGTGCCAGCAGCCCGGGGGGTTTGAACACTGAAGCTTTCTTT; CDR3 protein: CASSPGGLNTEAFF
clone size: .; J gene: TRBJ1-2; V gene: TRBV9; D gene: .; CDR3 DNA: TGTGCCAGCAGCCACCTCAGGGCCTTTGTGTATGGCTACACCTTC; CDR3 protein: CASSHLRAFVYGYTF
clone size: .; J gene: TRBJ1-1; V gene: TRBV30; D gene: .; CDR3 DNA: TGTGCCTGGAGTGTACAGAGGGGGAGTGAAGCTTTCTTT; CDR3 protein: CAWSVQRGSEAFF
clone size: .; J gene: TRBJ1-5; V gene: TRBV5-5; D gene: TRBD1; CDR3 DNA: TGTGCCAGCAGCCGTGGACAGGGACATCAGCCCCAGCATTTT; CDR3 protein: CASSRGQGHQPQHF
clone size: .; J gene: TRBJ2-3; V gene: TRBV11-3; D gene: .; CDR3 DNA: TGTGCCAGCAGCTTAATACAGGGTGGTTGGGGCACAGATACGCAGTATTTT; CDR3 protein: CASSLIQGGWGTDTQYF
clone size: .; J gene: TRBJ2-7; V gene: TRBV27; D gene: .; CDR3 DNA: TGTGCCAGCAGTTTAAACAGGGCTACCACCTACGAGCAGTACTTC; CDR3 protein: CASSLNRATTYEQYF
clone size: few; J gene: TRBJ1-2; V gene: TRBV7-2; D gene: .; CDR3 DNA: TGTGCCAGCAGCTTAGCGGGCACCTTCGAGGGAGGCTACACCTTC; CDR3 protein: CASSLAGTFEGGYTF
clone size: .; J gene: TRBJ1-5; V gene: TRBV19; D gene: .; CDR3 DNA: TGTGCCAGTAGCCCGAGTTTGGCAGGGGAATTAATTCAGCCCCAGCATTTT; CDR3 protein: CASSPSLAGELIQPQHF
clone size: .; J gene: TRBJ1-2; V gene: TRBV5-5; D gene: .; CDR3 DNA: TGTGCCAGCAGCGTGGGACACTCTAACTATGGCTACACCTTC; CDR3 protein: CASSVGHSNYGYTF
clone size: .; J gene: TRBJ1-1; V gene: TRBV28; D gene: .; CDR3 DNA: TGTGCCAGCAGTTTGAGGCCACGCAAGATGTACACTGAAGCTTTCTTT; CDR3 protein: CASSLRPRKMYTEAFF
clone size: .; J gene: TRBJ1-2; V gene: TRBV27; D gene: TRBD1; CDR3 DNA: TGTGCCAGCAGCCTCTCTCCCCCGGACAGGATCTATGGCTACACCTTC; CDR3 protein: CASSLSPPDRIYGYTF
clone size: .; J gene: TRBJ1-1; V gene: TRBV9; D gene: .; CDR3 DNA: TGTGCCAGCAGCCCGACAGGTGCTGAAGCTTTCTTT; CDR3 protein: CASSPTGAEAFF
clone size: .; J gene: TRBJ2-7; V gene: TRBV15; D gene: .; CDR3 DNA: TGTGCCACCAGCACTTCAGTGGACAGCATTTCCTACGAGCAGTACTTC; CDR3 protein: CATSTSVDSISYEQYF
clone size: .; J gene: TRBJ2-3; V gene: TRBV28; D gene: .; CDR3 DNA: TGTGCCAGCAGTTCTGTAGATACGCAGTATTTT; CDR3 protein: CASSSVDTQYF
clone size: once; J gene: TRBJ2-5; V gene: TRBV28; D gene: .; CDR3 DNA: TGTGCCAGCAGTCCCCGAGGCAGGGGAGAGACCCAGTACTTC; CDR3 protein: CASSPRGRGETQYF
clone size: .; J gene: TRBJ2-7; V gene: TRBV4-3; D gene: .; CDR3 DNA: TGCGCCAGCAGCCAGACTACCGTGGGTCTCGAGCAGTACTTC; CDR3 protein: CASSQTTVGLEQYF
clone size: .; J gene: TRBJ2-7; V gene: TRBV11-2; D gene: TRBD1; CDR3 DNA: TGTGCCAGCAGCTTAAATTTACCCGGGACAGGGACCCCCTACGAGCAGTACTTC; CDR3 protein: CASSLNLPGTGTPYEQYF
clone size: once; J gene: TRBJ2-5; V gene: TRBV24-1; D gene: .; CDR3 DNA: TGTGCCACCAGTGTTCTGGAGACCCAGTACTTC; CDR3 protein: CATSVLETQYF
clone size: once; J gene: TRBJ1-6; V gene: TRBV13; D gene: .; CDR3 DNA: TGTGCCAGCAGCTTTGGGGAGGGGAATTCACCCCTCCACTTT; CDR3 protein: CASSFGEGNSPLHF
clone size: .; J gene: TRBJ2-1; V gene: TRBV30; D gene: TRBD2; CDR3 DNA: TGTGCCTGGATCCAAGTCGGTTCTAGCGGGAGACCCCCCAATGAGCAGTTCTTC; CDR3 protein: CAWIQVGSSGRPPNEQFF
clone size: .; J gene: TRBJ2-3; V gene: TRBV7-2; D gene: .; CDR3 DNA: TGTGCCAGCAGCACACCTCCACGCTTCGAGCGGGCCACAGATACGCAGTATTTT; CDR3 protein: CASSTPPRFERATDTQYF
clone size: many; J gene: TRBJ2-3; V gene: TRBV7-2; D gene: TRBD2; CDR3 DNA: TGTGCCAGCAGCTTAGCGGCAGCGGGGGGAGGGGATACGCAGTATTTT; CDR3 protein: CASSLAAAGGGDTQYF
clone size: few; J gene: TRBJ1-2; V gene: TRBV7-2; D gene: .; CDR3 DNA: TGTGCCAGCAGCCCCTGGGGCCCGGGGGATGAGGAAAACTATGGCTACACCTTC; CDR3 protein: CASSPWGPGDEENYGYTF
clone size: .; J gene: TRBJ1-1; V gene: TRBV9; D gene: .; CDR3 DNA: TGTGCCAGCAGCTTCGGGGGAGACGCTGAAGCTTTCTTT; CDR3 protein: CASSFGGDAEAFF
clone size: .; J gene: TRBJ1-1; V gene: TRBV19; D gene: .; CDR3 DNA: TGTGCCAGTAGACGCGGTTGGGACACTGAAGCTTTCTTT; CDR3 protein: CASRRGWDTEAFF
clone size: many; J gene: TRBJ2-2; V gene: TRBV18; D gene: TRBD2; CDR3 DNA: TGTGCCAGCTCGCCGACTAGCGGGATATGGGCGAACACCGGGGAGCTGTTTTTT; CDR3 protein: CASSPTSGIWANTGELFF
clone size: .; J gene: TRBJ1-2; V gene: TRBV10-3; D gene: .; CDR3 DNA: TGTGCCATCAGTGAGGGGGCGGACGGCTACACCTTC; CDR3 protein: CAISEGADGYTF
clone size: few; J gene: TRBJ1-2; V gene: TRBV7-2; D gene: .; CDR3 DNA: TGTGCCAGCACCTACACCGCCGGGAACTATGGCTACACCTTC; CDR3 protein: CASTYTAGNYGYTF
clone size: once; J gene: TRBJ1-4; V gene: TRBV19; D gene: .; CDR3 DNA: TGTGCCAGCGGGACAACTAATGAAAAACTGTTTTTT; CDR3 protein: CASGTTNEKLFF
clone size: .; J gene: TRBJ2-3; V gene: TRBV5-3; D gene: .; CDR3 DNA: TGTGCGAGCGCACCTAGCACAGATACGCAGTATTTT; CDR3 protein: CASAPSTDTQYF
clone size: .; J gene: TRBJ1-1; V gene: TRBV12-3/TRBV12-4; D gene: TRBD1; CDR3 DNA: TGTGCCAGCAGTTTTGCCAGGGGGCCCGCTTTCTTT; CDR3 protein: CASSFARGPAFF
clone size: .; J gene: TRBJ2-5; V gene: TRBV5-1; D gene: .; CDR3 DNA: TGCGCCAGCAGCGACCTCCCCGGCGGGAAAGAGACCCAGTACTTC; CDR3 protein: CASSDLPGGKETQYF